The source of this TCR beta chain is a study of post-analysis software for immune sequencing data. Study summary: Disease courses included relapsing-remitting, secondary progressive and progressive-relapsing multiple sclerosis. Whole-study findings and limits: Relative to controls, patients had about five TRBV segments at higher frequency, with TRBV5-6, TRBV5-1 and TRBV20-1 among these.

With 6 bases removed from V and 6 bases from J, the gap between germline ends came to 15 bases. CDR1 is SQVTM, CDR2 ANQGSEA, per germline. This CDR3 contains 12 residues. Unique molecular identifiers were carried by the TCR beta cDNA libraries. Each CDR3 protein is one row after TCRdb ran MiXCR on the PCR reads. Of 820,000 or so distinct CDR3 sequences listed, under 70% are singletons. This clonotype was observed a handful of times. The antigen remains unidentified. The chain links TRBV29-1 to TRBJ2-7; D perhaps matches TRBD2 (5 bases). Sample: blood. The receptor comes from a girl aged 5 to 17 with multiple sclerosis. The CDR3 DNA is TGCAGCGTCCTCTCTGCGGGTGGCGAGCAGTACTTC. This sequence encodes CSVLSAGGEQYF.